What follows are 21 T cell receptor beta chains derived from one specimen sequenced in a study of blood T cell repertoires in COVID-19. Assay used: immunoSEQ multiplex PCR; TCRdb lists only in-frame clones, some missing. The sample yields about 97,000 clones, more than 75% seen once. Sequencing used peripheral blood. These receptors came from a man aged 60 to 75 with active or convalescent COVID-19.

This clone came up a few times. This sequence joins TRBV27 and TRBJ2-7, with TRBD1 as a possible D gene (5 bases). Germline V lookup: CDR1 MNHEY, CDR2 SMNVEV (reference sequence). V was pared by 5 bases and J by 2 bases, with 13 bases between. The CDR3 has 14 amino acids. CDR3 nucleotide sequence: TGTGCCAGCAGTGTGATGGCAGGGCCCTACGAGCAGTACGTC. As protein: CASSVMAGPYEQYV.

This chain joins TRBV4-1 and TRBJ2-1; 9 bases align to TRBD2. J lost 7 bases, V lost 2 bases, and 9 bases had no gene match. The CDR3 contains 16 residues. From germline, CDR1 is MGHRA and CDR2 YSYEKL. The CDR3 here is CASSQITSGRKNEQFF. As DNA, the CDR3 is TGCGCCAGCAGCCAAATAACCAGCGGGAGGAAGAATGAGCAGTTCTTC.

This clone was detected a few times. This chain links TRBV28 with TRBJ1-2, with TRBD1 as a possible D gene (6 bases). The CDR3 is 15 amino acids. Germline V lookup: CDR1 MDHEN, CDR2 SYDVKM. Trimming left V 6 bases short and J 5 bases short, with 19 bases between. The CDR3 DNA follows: TGTGCCAGCAGAGAGGGAGGGGGTAAGGGTTATGGCTACACCTTC. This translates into CASREGGGKGYGYTF.

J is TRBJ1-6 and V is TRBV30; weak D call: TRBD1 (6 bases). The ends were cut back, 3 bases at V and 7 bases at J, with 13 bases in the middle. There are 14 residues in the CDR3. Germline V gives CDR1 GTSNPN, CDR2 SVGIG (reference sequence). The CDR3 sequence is CAWSTGKGNSPLHF. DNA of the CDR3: TGTGCCTGGAGCACAGGGAAGGGGAATTCACCCCTCCACTTT.

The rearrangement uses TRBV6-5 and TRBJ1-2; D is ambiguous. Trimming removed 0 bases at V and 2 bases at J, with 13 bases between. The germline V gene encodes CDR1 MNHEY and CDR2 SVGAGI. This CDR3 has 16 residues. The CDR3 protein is CASSYSITVGNYGYTF. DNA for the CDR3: TGTGCCAGCAGTTACTCGATTACAGTGGGCAACTATGGCTACACCTTC.

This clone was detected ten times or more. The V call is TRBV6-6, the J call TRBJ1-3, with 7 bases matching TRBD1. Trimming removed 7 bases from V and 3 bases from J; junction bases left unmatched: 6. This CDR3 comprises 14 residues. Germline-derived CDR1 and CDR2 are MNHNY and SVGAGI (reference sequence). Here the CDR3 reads CASTQGVRGNTIYF. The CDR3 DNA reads TGTGCCAGCACCCAGGGGGTCCGTGGAAACACCATATATTTT.

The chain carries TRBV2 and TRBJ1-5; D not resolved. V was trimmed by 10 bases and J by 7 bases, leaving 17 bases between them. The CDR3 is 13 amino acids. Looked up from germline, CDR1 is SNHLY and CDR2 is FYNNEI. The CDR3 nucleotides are TGTGCCACCTCCCTCGGGTCAGTCCAGCCCCAGCATTTT. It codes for CATSLGSVQPQHF.

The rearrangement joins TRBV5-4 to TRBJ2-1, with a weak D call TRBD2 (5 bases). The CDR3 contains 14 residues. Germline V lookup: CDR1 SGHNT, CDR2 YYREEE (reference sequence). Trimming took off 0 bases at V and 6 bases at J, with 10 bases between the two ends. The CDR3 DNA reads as TGTGCCAGCAGCTTGGCACGGACTTTCAATGAGCAGTTCTTC. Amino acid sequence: CASSLARTFNEQFF. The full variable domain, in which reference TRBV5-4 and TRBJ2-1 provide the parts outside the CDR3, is ETGVTQSPTHLIKTRGQQVTLRCSSQSGHNTVSWYQQALGQGPQFIFQYYREEENGRGNFPPRFSGLQFPNYSSELNVNALELDDSALYLCASSLARTFNEQFFGPGTRLTVL.

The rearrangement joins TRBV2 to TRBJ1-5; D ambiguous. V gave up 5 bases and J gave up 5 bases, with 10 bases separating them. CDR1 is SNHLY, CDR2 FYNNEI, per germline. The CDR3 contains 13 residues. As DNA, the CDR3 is TGTGCCAGCAGTTACGGGATGTATCAGCCCCAGCATTTT. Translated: CASSYGMYQPQHF.

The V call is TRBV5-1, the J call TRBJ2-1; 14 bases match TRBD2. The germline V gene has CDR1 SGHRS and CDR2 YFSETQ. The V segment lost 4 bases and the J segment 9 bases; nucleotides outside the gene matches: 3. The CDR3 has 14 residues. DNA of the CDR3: TGCGCCAGCAGCCTGACTAGCGGGAGGGGTGAGCAGTTCTTC. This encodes CASSLTSGRGEQFF.

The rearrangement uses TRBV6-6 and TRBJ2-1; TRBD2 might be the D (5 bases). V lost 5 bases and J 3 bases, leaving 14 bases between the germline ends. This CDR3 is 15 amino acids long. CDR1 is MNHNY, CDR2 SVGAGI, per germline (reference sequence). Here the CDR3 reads CASSRAGEGYNEQFF. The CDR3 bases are TGTGCCAGCAGTAGGGCTGGTGAGGGCTACAATGAGCAGTTCTTC.

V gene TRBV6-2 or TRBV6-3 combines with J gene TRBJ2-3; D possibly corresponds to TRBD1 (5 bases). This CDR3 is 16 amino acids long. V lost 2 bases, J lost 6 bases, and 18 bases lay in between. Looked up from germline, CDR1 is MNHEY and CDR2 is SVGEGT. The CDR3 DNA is TGTGCCAGCAGTTACCCCCTAGGGGATCAAGTGGATACGCAGTATTTT. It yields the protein CASSYPLGDQVDTQYF.

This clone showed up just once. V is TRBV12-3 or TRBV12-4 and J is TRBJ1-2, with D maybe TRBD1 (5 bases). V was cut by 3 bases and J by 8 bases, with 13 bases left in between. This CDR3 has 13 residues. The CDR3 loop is CASSFQGALGYTF. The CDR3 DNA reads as TGTGCCAGCAGTTTCCAGGGCGCGCTGGGCTACACCTTC.

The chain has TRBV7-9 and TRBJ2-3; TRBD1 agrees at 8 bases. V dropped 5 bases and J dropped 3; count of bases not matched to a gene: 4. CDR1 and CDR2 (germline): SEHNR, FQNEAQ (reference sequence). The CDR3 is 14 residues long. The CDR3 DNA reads TGTGCCAGCAGCGACAGGGGCGGTACAGATACGCAGTATTTT. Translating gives CASSDRGGTDTQYF.

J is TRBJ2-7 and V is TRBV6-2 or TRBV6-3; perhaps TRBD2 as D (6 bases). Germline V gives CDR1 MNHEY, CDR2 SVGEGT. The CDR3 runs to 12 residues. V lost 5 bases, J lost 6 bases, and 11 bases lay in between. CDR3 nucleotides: TGTGCCAGCAGTACGGGACTTCTCGAGCAGTACGTC. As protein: CASSTGLLEQYV.

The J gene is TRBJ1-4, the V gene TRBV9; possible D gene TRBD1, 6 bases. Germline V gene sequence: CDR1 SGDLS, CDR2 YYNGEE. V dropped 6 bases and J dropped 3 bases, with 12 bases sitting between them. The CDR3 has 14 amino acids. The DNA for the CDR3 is TGTGCCAGCACCCCAGGGGTGGCTAATGAAAAACTGTTTTTT. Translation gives CASTPGVANEKLFF.

CDR3 amino acids: CASSQEETGFWYGYTF. The DNA for the CDR3 is TGTGCCAGCAGCCAAGAGGAGACAGGGTTTTGGTATGGCTACACCTTC. This chain joins TRBV3-1 (or the pseudogene TRBV3-2) and TRBJ1-2; 7 nucleotides align to TRBD1. The J segment lost 5 bases and the V segment lost 0 bases, leaving 9 bases of the junction unmatched. The germline V gene encodes CDR1 LGHDT and CDR2 YNNKEL (reference sequence). The CDR3 extends over 16 amino acids.

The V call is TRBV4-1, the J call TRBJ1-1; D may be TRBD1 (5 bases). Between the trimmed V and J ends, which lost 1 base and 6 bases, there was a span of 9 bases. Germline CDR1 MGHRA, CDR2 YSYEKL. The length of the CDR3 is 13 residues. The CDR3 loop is CASSQVPGPEAFF. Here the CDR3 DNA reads TGCGCCAGCAGCCAAGTTCCAGGGCCTGAAGCTTTCTTT.

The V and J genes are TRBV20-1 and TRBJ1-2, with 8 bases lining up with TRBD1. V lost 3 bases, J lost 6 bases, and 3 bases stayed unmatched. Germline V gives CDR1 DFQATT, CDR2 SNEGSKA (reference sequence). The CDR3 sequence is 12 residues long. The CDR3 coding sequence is TGCAGTGCTAGTCCAGGGGGCGATGGCTACACCTTC. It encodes CSASPGGDGYTF.

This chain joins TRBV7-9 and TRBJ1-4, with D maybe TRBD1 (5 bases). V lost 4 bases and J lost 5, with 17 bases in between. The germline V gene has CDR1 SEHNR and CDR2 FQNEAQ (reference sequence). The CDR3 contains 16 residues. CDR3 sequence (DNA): TGTGCCAGCAGCTCGAACCAAGGGGCGGAGAATGAAAAACTGTTTTTT. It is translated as CASSSNQGAENEKLFF.

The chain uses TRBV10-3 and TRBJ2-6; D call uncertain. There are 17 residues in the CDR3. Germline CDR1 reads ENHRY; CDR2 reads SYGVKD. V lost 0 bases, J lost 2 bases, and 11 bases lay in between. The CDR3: CAISESSQAAGANVLTF. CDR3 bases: TGTGCCATCAGTGAGTCTTCTCAGGCAGCTGGGGCCAACGTCCTGACTTTC.